Sequencing of this T cell receptor beta chain was carried out in a study of T cells in Graves' hyperthyroidism and ophthalmopathy. This clonotype was seen only a few times. The target antigen is unknown. Trimming pared 5 bases from V and 2 bases from J, leaving 9 bases between. There are 13 residues in the CDR3. Germline lookup yields CDR1 MNHNS and CDR2 SASEGT. General study results and limits: Blood shared most expanded thyroid clonotypes above 0.001.

Amplified TCR beta CDR3 regions came from RNA transcripts. With the HTBI primer set, the TCR CDR3 went through a first round of RT-PCR. Using its own MiXCR run on the multiplex PCR reads, TCRdb lists one record per CDR3 protein. The table has a few hundred thousand distinct CDR3 sequences, approximately 18% seen once. The chain recombines TRBV6-1 with TRBJ1-2, with no clear D. The receptor was derived from a man between 50 and 59 years old with Graves' ophthalmopathy. What was sequenced was blood. The CDR3 DNA sequence: TGTGCCAGCAGTACCGACTCGAACTATGGCTACACCTTC. Protein sequence: CASSTDSNYGYTF.